The entry below describes one TCR beta chain. The antigen remains undetermined. This sample was taken from a study of shared clonotypes between healthy human individuals. Study background: There were three CD4 naive, three CD4 memory, two CD8 naive and one CD8 memory plates per donor.

Measured with immunoSEQ multiplex PCR; TCRdb has only the in-frame clones, and not every one. Of approximately 2,000,000 clones in the sample, just under 95% are singletons; the top ten hold 0.37%. CDR1 is SGHRS, CDR2 YFSETQ, per germline. The CDR3 sequence is 15 residues long. The V segment lost 4 bases and the J segment 3 bases; nucleotides outside the gene matches: 8. Overall study findings and caveats: Across four donors, naive CD4 shared roughly 5.1%, naive CD8 over 3%, memory CD4 over 2%, memory CD8 about 0.4%. Memory subsets generally showed lower estimated richness than naive subsets.

The chain joins TRBV5-1 to TRBJ2-7, with TRBD1 matching over 9 bases. The TCR sequence derives from a man aged 18 to 29 in good health. Some clones in this sample may be carry-over from other donors' samples. Sample: naive CD4+ T cells from PBMCs. The subset denotes: CD45RA+ positively selected. CDR3 protein: CASSPGTGLYYEQYF. The CDR3 nucleotides read TGCGCCAGCAGCCCCGGGACAGGGTTATACTACGAGCAGTACTTC.